The clone carrying this TCR beta chain has just one count. The V end was cut by 8 bases, the J end by 0 bases, with 8 bases between. Per germline, CDR1 LNHDA and CDR2 SQIVND (reference sequence). The CDR3 is 14 amino acids. These data are taken from a study of Ad26.COV2.S vaccination and SARS-CoV-2 variants. About the research overall: Intramuscular Ad26.COV2.S at 5x10^10 or 1x10^11 viral particles.

Described treatment: 15 to 20 received Ad26.COV2.S at low or high dose, single or two shots; a few received placebo; per-sample allocation not given. Day 63 after the first injection of vaccine or placebo was the sampling time. Data came from immunoSEQ multiplex PCR; TCRdb stores just in-frame clones and leaves some out. The sample holds roughly 460,000 clones, roughly nine tenths seen once. The sample was peripheral blood, taken in a trial of Ad26.COV2.S vaccine versus placebo. The TCR comes from a person between 18 and 60 years old who received the Ad26.COV2.S COVID-19 vaccine or a placebo. The rearrangement uses TRBV19 and TRBJ1-6; unclear D gene. DNA of the CDR3: TGTGCCAGTGCACAGAGCTCCTATAATTCACCCCTCCACTTT. This encodes CASAQSSYNSPLHF.